Following are 18 T cell receptor beta chains from one sample sequenced in a study of spatial heterogeneity in lung cancer. TCRdb passed the 5' RACE reads through MiXCR, listing each CDR3 protein once. The data contain 85,000 to 100,000 distinct CDR3 sequences, roughly 12% of them seen just once; the ten biggest clones take up 35% to 50%. Time point denoted: sample taken at primary tumor resection. Material: PBMCs, obtained at surgery. Every receptor here comes from a male donor with early-stage non-small cell lung cancer.

The CDR3 loop reads CASRSTSGIYNEQFF. CDR3 DNA sequence: TGCGCCAGCAGATCGACTAGCGGGATTTACAATGAGCAGTTCTTC. The rearrangement uses TRBV4-1 and TRBJ2-1; the match to TRBD2 covers 11 bases. CDR3 length: 15 residues. The ends lost 6 bases at V and 4 bases at J; junction bases unmatched: 5. CDR1 MGHRA and CDR2 YSYEKL come from the germline V gene.

V is TRBV6-5 and J is TRBJ2-1; TRBD2 matches at 10 bases. The V and J ends lost 0 bases and 2 bases, in that order; junction bases with no gene match: 4. CDR1 and CDR2 from the germline V gene are MNHEY and SVGAGI. The CDR3 consists of 17 residues. CDR3 in DNA: TGTGCCAGCAGTTACTCCATTACTAGCGGGACCTACAATGAGCAGTTCTTC. Amino acids: CASSYSITSGTYNEQFF.

This clonotype was recorded a few times. The chain links TRBV20-1 to TRBJ1-6; 7 bases align to TRBD1. V shed 3 bases and J 7 bases; nucleotides not matched to a gene: 3. The CDR3 runs to 13 residues. Germline loops: CDR1 DFQATT, CDR2 SNEGSKA (reference sequence). Here the CDR3 reads CSASEGGNSPLHF. The CDR3 DNA reads as TGCAGTGCTAGTGAAGGGGGCAATTCACCCCTCCACTTT.

This clonotype has more than one count but fewer than ten. V usage is TRBV7-2 and J usage is TRBJ2-2; tentative D call: TRBD2 (5 bases). CDR1 is SGHTA, CDR2 FQGNSA, per germline. This CDR3 comprises 14 residues. V lost 10 bases to trimming and J lost 3 bases, with 15 bases between them. In nucleotides, the CDR3 is TGTGCCACACTTAAGGAGCGGTACACCGGGGAGCTGTTTTTT. Its translation: CATLKERYTGELFF.

In its sample, this clonotype was seen many times. This chain joins TRBV28 and TRBJ2-1; D unresolved. V was shortened by 5 bases and J by 0 bases, with 8 bases between the two germline ends. CDR1 MDHEN and CDR2 SYDVKM come from the germline V gene. The CDR3 consists of 14 residues. The DNA for the CDR3 is TGTGCCAGCAGTCCCGCCGGCTCCTACAATGAGCAGTTCTTC. Amino acid sequence: CASSPAGSYNEQFF. The full variable domain, completed using reference TRBV28 and TRBJ2-1, is DVKVTQSSRYLVKRTGEKVFLECVQDMDHENMFWYRQDPGLGLRLIYFSYDVKMKEKGDIPEGYSVSREKKERFSLILESASTNQTSMYLCASSPAGSYNEQFFGPGTRLTVL.

The V and J genes are TRBV5-1 and TRBJ1-5; perhaps TRBD1 as D (5 bases). Germline-derived CDR1 and CDR2 are SGHRS and YFSETQ. V lost 4 bases to trimming and J lost 2 bases, with 13 bases between them. This CDR3 is built from 15 residues. The CDR3 sequence: CASSRDGAGNQPQHF. The CDR3 nucleotides read TGCGCCAGCAGCAGGGATGGGGCTGGCAATCAGCCCCAGCATTTT.

This chain links TRBV6-2 or TRBV6-3 with TRBJ2-1, with TRBD2 matching over 7 bases. This CDR3 region has 14 residues. Germline V gene lookup returns CDR1 MNHEY and CDR2 SVGEGT. V trimming: 4 bases; J trimming: 7 bases; junction bases outside the gene matches: 7. In nucleotides, the CDR3 is TGTGCCAGCAGTTCCACGGGAGCGGGGAATGAGCAGTTCTTC. Translated, it gives CASSSTGAGNEQFF.

This clonotype was found many times. The chain recombines TRBV5-1 with TRBJ2-5, with D perhaps TRBD2 (5 bases). The ends were cut back, 1 base at V and 4 bases at J, with 11 bases in the middle. The CDR3 sequence is 14 residues long. The V gene's germline CDR1 is SGHRS and CDR2 YFSETQ. The CDR3 loop reads CASSLIAGGETQYF. The CDR3 region has the DNA TGCGCCAGCAGCTTGATAGCTGGAGGAGAGACCCAGTACTTC.

This chain links TRBV27 with TRBJ2-7; TRBD1 matches 8 bases. V dropped 6 bases and J dropped 1; count of bases not matched to a gene: 5. CDR3 length: 14 amino acids. Germline-derived CDR1 and CDR2 are MNHEY and SMNVEV (reference sequence). As DNA, the CDR3 is TGTGCCAGCAGAGGGGACAGGCTTTCCTACGAGCAGTACTTC. This translates into CASRGDRLSYEQYF.

This clonotype was counted ten times or more. In DNA form, the CDR3 reads TGTGCCAGCAGCTTCGAGACTAGCGGGATTGGGTCCTACAATGAGCAGTTCTTC. Its translation is CASSFETSGIGSYNEQFF. V gene TRBV5-6 combines with J gene TRBJ2-1; 11 bases are a match to TRBD2. The germline V gene has CDR1 SGHDT and CDR2 YYEEEE. The junction had 8 bases not matched to a gene; V was cut back by 2 bases and J by 1 base. The CDR3 has 18 residues.

This clonotype has a handful of counts. This chain joins TRBV6-1 and TRBJ2-7; 9 bases map to TRBD1. J gave up 0 bases and V 8 bases, and 11 bases lay outside the gene matches. Germline CDR1 is MNHNS and CDR2 is SASEGT. The CDR3 runs to 16 residues. This chain's CDR3 is CASQFTGTGPSYEQYF. In DNA, the CDR3 is TGTGCCAGCCAGTTTACCGGGACAGGGCCCTCCTACGAGCAGTACTTC.

The chain links TRBV12-3 or TRBV12-4 to TRBJ1-3; maybe TRBD1 (6 bases). This CDR3 spans 15 amino acids. Trimming cost V 8 bases and J 2 bases, with 16 bases left between them. In nucleotides, the CDR3 is TGTGCCAGCGGGGCGACAGGATTGACTGGAAACACCATATATTTT. Amino acid sequence: CASGATGLTGNTIYF.

This clonotype was detected only a few times. The rearrangement uses TRBV6-1 and TRBJ2-2; no reliable D call. Germline V gives CDR1 MNHNS, CDR2 SASEGT. Trimming removed 8 bases at V and 1 base at J, with 11 bases between. The CDR3 has 14 amino acids. The CDR3 is CASALDWNTGELFF. CDR3 sequence (DNA): TGTGCCAGCGCCCTAGACTGGAACACCGGGGAGCTGTTTTTT.

A few counts support this clonotype. The chain links TRBV20-1 to TRBJ2-7, with 15 positions matching TRBD2. CDR1 is DFQATT and CDR2 is SNEGSKA in the germline V gene (reference sequence). Trimming removed 2 bases from V and 5 bases from J; junction bases left unmatched: 4. The CDR3 has 15 residues. The CDR3 reads CSARRTSGRVDEQYF. The CDR3, as DNA: TGCAGTGCTAGAAGGACTAGCGGGAGGGTAGACGAGCAGTACTTC.

This clonotype has more than one count but fewer than ten. The chain is built from TRBV29-1 and TRBJ2-2, with D uncertain. This CDR3 contains 14 residues. Per the germline V gene, CDR1 is SQVTM and CDR2 is ANQGSEA. V lost 1 base, J lost 3 bases, and 9 bases lay in between. The CDR3 nucleotides read TGCAGCGTTGAAGGCACACAAGACACCGGGGAGCTGTTTTTT. Translation gives CSVEGTQDTGELFF.

As regards this clonotype: A much larger clone lies a single base off, so this may be a read error. This sequence joins TRBV7-9 and TRBJ2-5; D remains ambiguous. Looked up from germline, CDR1 is SEHNR and CDR2 is FQNEAQ (reference sequence). The CDR3 contains 16 residues. The CDR3 coding sequence is TGTGTCAGCAGCTTAGAGATACAGTTCTCCCAAGAGACCCAGTACTTC. Translating it yields CVSSLEIQFSQETQYF.

The rearrangement links TRBV6-2 or TRBV6-3 to TRBJ2-3; the match to TRBD2 covers 8 bases. Losses at the gene ends were 6 bases for V and 0 bases for J; bases not matched to a gene: 14. CDR3 size: 18 residues. Germline loops: CDR1 MNHEY, CDR2 SVGEGT. The CDR3 reads CASSYGRDSGASTDTQYF. The CDR3 DNA is TGTGCCAGCAGCTACGGAAGAGATAGCGGGGCAAGCACAGATACGCAGTATTTT.

V usage is TRBV5-1 and J usage is TRBJ2-5; 9 bases are shared with TRBD1. The CDR3 sequence is 16 residues long. The J segment lost 2 bases and the V segment lost 1 base, leaving 6 bases of the junction unmatched. Germline CDR1 SGHRS, CDR2 YFSETQ. The CDR3 bases are TGCGCCAGCAGCTTGACCGGGACAGGGATACAAGAGACCCAGTACTTC. It codes for CASSLTGTGIQETQYF.